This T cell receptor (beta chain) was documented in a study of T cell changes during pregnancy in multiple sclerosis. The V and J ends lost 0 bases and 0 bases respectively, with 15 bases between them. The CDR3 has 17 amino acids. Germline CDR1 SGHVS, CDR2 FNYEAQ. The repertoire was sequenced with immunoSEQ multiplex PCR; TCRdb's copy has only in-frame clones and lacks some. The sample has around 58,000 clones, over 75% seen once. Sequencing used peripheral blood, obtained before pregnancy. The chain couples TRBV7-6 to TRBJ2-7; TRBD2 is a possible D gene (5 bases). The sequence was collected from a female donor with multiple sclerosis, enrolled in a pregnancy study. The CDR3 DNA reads TGTGCCAGCAGCTTAGCCACGGGGATTCCCCCCTCCTACGAGCAGTACTTC. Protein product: CASSLATGIPPSYEQYF.